The present T cell receptor (beta chain) was sequenced within a study of blood T cell repertoires in COVID-19. The CDR3 contains 13 residues. The V end lost 6 bases, the J end lost 2 bases, and 10 bases lay between the germline ends. CDR1 is MNHEY, CDR2 SVGAGI, per germline. Profiled with immunoSEQ multiplex PCR; TCRdb holds only in-frame clones, not every one. This sample has about 50,000 clones; 80% to 90% occur once, and the top ten carry 2.2%. V gene TRBV6-5 combines with J gene TRBJ1-1; no reliable D call. The TCR sequence derives from a human donor in a cohort sampled during active COVID-19. Sequencing input: peripheral blood. The DNA of the CDR3 is TGTGCCAGCAGGAGGTCCCAAAACACTGAAGCTTTCTTT. Translated: CASRRSQNTEAFF.